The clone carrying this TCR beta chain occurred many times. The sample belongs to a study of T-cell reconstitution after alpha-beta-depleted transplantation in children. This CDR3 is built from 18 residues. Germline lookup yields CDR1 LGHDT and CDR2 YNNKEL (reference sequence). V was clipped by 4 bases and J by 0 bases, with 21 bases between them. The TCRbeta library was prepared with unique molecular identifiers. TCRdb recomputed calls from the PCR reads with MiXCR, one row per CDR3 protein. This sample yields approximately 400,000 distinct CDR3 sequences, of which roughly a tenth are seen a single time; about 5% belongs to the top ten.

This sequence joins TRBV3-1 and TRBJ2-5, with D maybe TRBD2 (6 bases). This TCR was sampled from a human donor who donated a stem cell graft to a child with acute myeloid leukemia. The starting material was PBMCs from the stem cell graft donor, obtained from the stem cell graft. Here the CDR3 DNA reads TGTGCCAGCAGCCCGACAAGCCGGGACTTGATGTACCAAGAGACCCAGTACTTC. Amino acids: CASSPTSRDLMYQETQYF.